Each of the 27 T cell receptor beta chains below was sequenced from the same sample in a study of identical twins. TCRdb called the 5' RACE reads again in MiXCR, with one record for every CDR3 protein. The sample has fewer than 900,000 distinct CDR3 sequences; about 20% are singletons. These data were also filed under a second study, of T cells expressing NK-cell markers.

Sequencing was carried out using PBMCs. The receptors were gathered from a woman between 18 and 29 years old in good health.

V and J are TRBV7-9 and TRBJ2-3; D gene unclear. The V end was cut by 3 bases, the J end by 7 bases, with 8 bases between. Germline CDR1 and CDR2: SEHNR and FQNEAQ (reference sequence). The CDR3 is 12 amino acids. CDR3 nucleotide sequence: TGTGCCAGCAGCTTTGACACTAATACGCAGTATTTT. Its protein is CASSFDTNTQYF. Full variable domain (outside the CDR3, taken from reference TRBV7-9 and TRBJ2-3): DTGVSQNPRHKITKRGQNVTFRCDPISEHNRLYWYRQTLGQGPEFLTYFQNEAQLEKSRLLSDRFSAERPKGSFSTLEIQRTEQGDSAMYLCASSFDTNTQYFGPGTRLTVL.

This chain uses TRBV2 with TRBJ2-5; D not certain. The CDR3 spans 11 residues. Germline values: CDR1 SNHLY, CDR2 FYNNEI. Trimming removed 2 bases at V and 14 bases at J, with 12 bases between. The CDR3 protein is CASSEKRIRYF. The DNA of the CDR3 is TGTGCCAGCAGTGAAAAGAGGATTCGATACTTC.

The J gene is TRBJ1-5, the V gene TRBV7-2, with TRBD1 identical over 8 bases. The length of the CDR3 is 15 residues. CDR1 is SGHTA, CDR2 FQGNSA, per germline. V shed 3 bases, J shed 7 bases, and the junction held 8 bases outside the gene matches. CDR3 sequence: CASSLGQAPGQPQHF. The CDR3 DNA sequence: TGTGCCAGCAGCTTGGGACAGGCGCCCGGGCAGCCCCAGCATTTT.

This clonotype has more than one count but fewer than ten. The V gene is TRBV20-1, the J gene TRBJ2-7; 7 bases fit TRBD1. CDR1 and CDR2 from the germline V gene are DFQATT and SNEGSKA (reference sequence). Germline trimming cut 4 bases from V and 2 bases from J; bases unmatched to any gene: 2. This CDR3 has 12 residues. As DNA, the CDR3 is TGCAGTGCTAAGGGGGCAACCTACGAGCAGTACTTC. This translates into CSAKGATYEQYF.

DNA of the CDR3: TGTGCCATCAGTGAAGGGCCCTCGAGGCATGGCTACACCTTC. Protein: CAISEGPSRHGYTF. This chain connects TRBV10-3 to TRBJ1-2, with no clear D. This CDR3 is 14 amino acids long. The germline V and J ends were trimmed by 3 bases and 6 bases, with 14 bases remaining between them. CDR1 and CDR2 from the germline V gene are ENHRY and SYGVKD.

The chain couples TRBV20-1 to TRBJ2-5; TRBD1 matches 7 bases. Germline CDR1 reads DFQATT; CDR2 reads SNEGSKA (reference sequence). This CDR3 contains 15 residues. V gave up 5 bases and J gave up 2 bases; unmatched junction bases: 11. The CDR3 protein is CSAPGTATPQETQYF. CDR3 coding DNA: TGCAGTGCTCCCGGGACAGCAACCCCTCAAGAGACCCAGTACTTC.

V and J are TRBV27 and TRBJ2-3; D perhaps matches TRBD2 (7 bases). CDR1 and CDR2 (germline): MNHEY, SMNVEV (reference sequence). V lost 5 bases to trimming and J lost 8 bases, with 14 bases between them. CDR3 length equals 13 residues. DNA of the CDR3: TGTGCCAGCAGTCCGCCGGCGGGGGCTACGCAGTATTTT. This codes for CASSPPAGATQYF.

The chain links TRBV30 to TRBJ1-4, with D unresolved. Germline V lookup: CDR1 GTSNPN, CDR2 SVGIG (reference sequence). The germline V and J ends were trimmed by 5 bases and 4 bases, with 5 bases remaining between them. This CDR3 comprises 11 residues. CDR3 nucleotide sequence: TGTGCCTGGGCAGTTAATGAAAAACTGTTTTTT. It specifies CAWAVNEKLFF.

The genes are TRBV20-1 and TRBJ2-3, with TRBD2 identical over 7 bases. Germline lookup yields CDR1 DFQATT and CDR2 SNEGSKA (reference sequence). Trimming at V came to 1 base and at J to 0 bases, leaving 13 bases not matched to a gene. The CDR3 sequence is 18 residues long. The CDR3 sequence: CSARGEGGRGSSTDTQYF. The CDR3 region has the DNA TGCAGTGCTAGAGGGGAGGGAGGTCGGGGGTCTAGCACAGATACGCAGTATTTT.

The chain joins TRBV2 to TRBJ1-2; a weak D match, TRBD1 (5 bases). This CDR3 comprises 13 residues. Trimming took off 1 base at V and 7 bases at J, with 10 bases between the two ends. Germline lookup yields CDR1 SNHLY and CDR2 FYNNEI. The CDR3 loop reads CASSEESGVGYTF. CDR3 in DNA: TGTGCCAGCAGTGAAGAGTCGGGGGTTGGCTACACCTTC.

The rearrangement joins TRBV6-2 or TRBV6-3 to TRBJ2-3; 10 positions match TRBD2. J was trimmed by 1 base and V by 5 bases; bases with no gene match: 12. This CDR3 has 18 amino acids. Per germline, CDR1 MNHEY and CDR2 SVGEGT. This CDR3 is CASSPTGRTSGGTDTQYF. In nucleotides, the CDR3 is TGTGCCAGCAGTCCTACGGGGAGGACTAGCGGAGGCACAGATACGCAGTATTTT.

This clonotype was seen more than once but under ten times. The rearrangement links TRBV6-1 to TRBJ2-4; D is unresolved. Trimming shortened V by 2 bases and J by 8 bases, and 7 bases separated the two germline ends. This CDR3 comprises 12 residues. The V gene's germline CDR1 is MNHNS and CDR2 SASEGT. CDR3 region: CASSERWDIQYF. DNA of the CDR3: TGTGCCAGCAGTGAAAGGTGGGACATTCAGTACTTC.

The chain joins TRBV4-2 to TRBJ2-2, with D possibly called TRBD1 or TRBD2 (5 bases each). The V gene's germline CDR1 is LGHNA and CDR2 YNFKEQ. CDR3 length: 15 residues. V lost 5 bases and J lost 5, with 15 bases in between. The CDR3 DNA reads TGTGCCAGCAGCGACCGGGACCCCGGGACCGGGGAGCTGTTTTTT. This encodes CASSDRDPGTGELFF.

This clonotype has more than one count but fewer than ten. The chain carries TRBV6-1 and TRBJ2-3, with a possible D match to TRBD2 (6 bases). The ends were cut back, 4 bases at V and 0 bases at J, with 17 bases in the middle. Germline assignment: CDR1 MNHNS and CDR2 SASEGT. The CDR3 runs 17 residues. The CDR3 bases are TGTGCCAGCAGTGTTCTCGTAGCGGCCCCTAGCACAGATACGCAGTATTTT. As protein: CASSVLVAAPSTDTQYF.

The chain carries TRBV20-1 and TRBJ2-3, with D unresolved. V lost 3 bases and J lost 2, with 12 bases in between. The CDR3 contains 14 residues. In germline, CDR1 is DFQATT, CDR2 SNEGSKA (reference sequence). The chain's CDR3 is CSARGSLNTDTQYF. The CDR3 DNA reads TGCAGTGCTAGGGGAAGCCTTAACACAGATACGCAGTATTTT.

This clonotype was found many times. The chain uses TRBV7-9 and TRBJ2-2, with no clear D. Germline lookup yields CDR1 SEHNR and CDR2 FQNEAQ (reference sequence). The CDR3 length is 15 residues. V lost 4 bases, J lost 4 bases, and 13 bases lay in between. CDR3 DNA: TGTGCCAGCAGCTCAGACATTCGGTTCACCGGGGAGCTGTTTTTT. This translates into CASSSDIRFTGELFF. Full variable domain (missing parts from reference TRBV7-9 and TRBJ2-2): DTGVSQNPRHKITKRGQNVTFRCDPISEHNRLYWYRQTLGQGPEFLTYFQNEAQLEKSRLLSDRFSAERPKGSFSTLEIQRTEQGDSAMYLCASSSDIRFTGELFFGEGSRLTVL.

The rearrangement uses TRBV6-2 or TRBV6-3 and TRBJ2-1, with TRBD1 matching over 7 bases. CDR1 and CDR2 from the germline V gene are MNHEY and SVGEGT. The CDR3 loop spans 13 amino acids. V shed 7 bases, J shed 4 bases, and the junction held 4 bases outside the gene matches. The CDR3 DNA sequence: TGTGCCAGCACCGACAGGGTTTACAATGAGCAGTTCTTC. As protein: CASTDRVYNEQFF.

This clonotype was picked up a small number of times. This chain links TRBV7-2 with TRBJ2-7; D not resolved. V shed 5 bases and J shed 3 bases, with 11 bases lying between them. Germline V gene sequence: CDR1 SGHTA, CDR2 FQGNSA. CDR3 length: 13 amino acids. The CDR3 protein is CASSTIFGYEQYF. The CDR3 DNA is TGTGCCAGCAGCACCATTTTCGGCTACGAGCAGTACTTC. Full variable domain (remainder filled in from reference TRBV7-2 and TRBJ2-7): GAGVSQSPSNKVTEKGKDVELRCDPISGHTALYWYRQSLGQGLEFLIYFQGNSAPDKSGLPSDRFSAERTGGSVSTLTIQRTQQEDSAVYLCASSTIFGYEQYFGPGTRLTVT.

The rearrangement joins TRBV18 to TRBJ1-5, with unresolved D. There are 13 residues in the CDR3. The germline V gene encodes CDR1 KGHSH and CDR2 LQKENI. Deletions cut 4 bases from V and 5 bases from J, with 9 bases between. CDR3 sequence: CASSLTSDQPQHF. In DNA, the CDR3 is TGTGCCAGCTCACTAACGTCCGATCAGCCCCAGCATTTT.

The CDR3 region is CASSILELPAEQYF. The CDR3 DNA follows: TGTGCCAGTAGTATATTGGAACTACCAGCCGAGCAGTACTTC. The gene calls are TRBV19 and TRBJ2-7; D is unclear. Germline lookup yields CDR1 LNHDA and CDR2 SQIVND (reference sequence). The CDR3 contains 14 residues. V was cut by 2 bases and J by 6 bases, with 14 bases left in between.

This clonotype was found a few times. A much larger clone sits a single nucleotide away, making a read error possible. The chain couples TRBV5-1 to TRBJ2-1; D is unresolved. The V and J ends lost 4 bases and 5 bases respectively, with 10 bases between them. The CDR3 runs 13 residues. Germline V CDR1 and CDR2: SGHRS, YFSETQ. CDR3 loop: CASSPDGNNEQFF. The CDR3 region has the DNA TGCGCCAGCAGCCCCGACGGAAACAATGAGCAGTTCTTC.

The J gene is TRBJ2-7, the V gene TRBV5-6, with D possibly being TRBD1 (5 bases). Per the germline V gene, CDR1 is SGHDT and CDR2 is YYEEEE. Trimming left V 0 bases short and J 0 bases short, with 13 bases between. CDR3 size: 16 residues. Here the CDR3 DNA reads TGTGCCAGCAGCTTGGGGCAGGGCCCAAGCTCCTACGAGCAGTACTTC. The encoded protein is CASSLGQGPSSYEQYF.

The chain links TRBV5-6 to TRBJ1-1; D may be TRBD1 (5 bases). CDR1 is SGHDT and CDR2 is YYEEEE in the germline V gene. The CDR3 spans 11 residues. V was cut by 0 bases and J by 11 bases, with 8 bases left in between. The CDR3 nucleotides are TGTGCCAGCAGCTTGGGACCAGGGGCTTTCTTT. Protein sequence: CASSLGPGAFF.

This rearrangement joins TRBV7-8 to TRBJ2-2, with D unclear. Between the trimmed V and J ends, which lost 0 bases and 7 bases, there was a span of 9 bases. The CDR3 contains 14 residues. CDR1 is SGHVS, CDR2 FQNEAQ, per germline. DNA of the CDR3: TGTGCCAGCAGCTTAGCTGGGATTATCGGGGAGCTGTTTTTT. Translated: CASSLAGIIGELFF. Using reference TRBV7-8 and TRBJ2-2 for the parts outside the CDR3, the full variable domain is GAGVSQSPRYKVAKRGQDVALRCDPISGHVSLFWYQQALGQGPEFLTYFQNEAQLDKSGLPSDRFFAERPEGSVSTLKIQRTQQEDSAVYLCASSLAGIIGELFFGEGSRLTVL.

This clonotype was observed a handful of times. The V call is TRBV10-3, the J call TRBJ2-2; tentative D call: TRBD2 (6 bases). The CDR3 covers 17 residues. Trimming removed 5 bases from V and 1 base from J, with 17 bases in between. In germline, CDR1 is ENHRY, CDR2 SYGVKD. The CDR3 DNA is TGTGCCATCAGTCCCGGGTATGGTAGCGGGAACACCGGGGAGCTGTTTTTT. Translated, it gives CAISPGYGSGNTGELFF.

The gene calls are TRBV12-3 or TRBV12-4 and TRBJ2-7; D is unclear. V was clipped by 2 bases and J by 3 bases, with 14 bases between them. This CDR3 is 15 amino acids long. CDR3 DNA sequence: TGTGCCAGCAGTTTAATTCCATCGGCAGGCTACGAGCAGTACTTC. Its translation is CASSLIPSAGYEQYF.

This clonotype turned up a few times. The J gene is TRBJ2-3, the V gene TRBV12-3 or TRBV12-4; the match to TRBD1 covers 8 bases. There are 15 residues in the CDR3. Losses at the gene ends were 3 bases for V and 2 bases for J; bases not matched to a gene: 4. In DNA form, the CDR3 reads TGTGCCAGCAGTTTCGACAGGGGTAACACAGATACGCAGTATTTT. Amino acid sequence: CASSFDRGNTDTQYF.